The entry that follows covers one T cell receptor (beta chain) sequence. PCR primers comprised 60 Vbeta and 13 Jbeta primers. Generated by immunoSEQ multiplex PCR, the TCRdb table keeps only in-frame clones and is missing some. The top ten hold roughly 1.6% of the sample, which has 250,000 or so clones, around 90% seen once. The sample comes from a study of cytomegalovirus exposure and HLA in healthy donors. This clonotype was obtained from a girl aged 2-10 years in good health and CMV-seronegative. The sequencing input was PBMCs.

The CDR3 protein is CASSVDPAGGLQETQYF. The CDR3, as DNA: TGTGCCAGCAGCGTAGATCCAGCGGGGGGCCTACAAGAGACCCAGTACTTC. V is TRBV9 and J is TRBJ2-5; 9 nucleotides align to TRBD2. V gave up 0 bases and J gave up 2 bases; unmatched junction bases: 8. CDR3 size: 17 residues. Germline lookup yields CDR1 SGDLS and CDR2 YYNGEE. The complete variable domain, with remaining parts taken from reference TRBV9 and TRBJ2-5, reads DSGVTQTPKHLITATGQRVTLRCSPRSGDLSVYWYQQSLDQGLQFLIQYYNGEERAKGNILERFSAQQFPDLHSELNLSSLELGDSALYFCASSVDPAGGLQETQYFGPGTRLLVL.